These T cell receptor beta chains were read from a single sample in a study of radiotherapy plus CTLA-4 blockade in lung cancer. Some clones are missing from TCRdb's copy, which holds only in-frame ones; the method was immunoSEQ multiplex PCR. The sample contains about 120,000 clones, over 80% of which appear only once. The source was peripheral blood, collected from a patient treated with radiotherapy plus ipilimumab. The receptor source for this set is a human donor with non-small cell lung cancer that progressed on radiotherapy plus ipilimumab. Each CDR3 is given without its conserved first and last residue. D genes are given only for firm matches. Rows may omit the clone size; those that give it use once, few, many or a size class.

v_call: TRBV25-1
j_call: TRBJ2-1
d_call: TRBD2
clone_size: .
cdr3_aa: ASRGTSGRVEQF

v_call: TRBV5-1
j_call: TRBJ1-2
d_call: .
clone_size: .
cdr3_aa: ASSPDSPLLYGYT

v_call: TRBV6-5
j_call: TRBJ1-2
d_call: .
clone_size: few
cdr3_aa: ASSYQAQSGGYT

v_call: TRBV7-2
j_call: TRBJ2-1
d_call: TRBD2
clone_size: .
cdr3_aa: ASSSSSGSIYNEQF

v_call: TRBV11-3
j_call: TRBJ1-1
d_call: .
clone_size: .
cdr3_aa: ASSPGTSMNTEAF

v_call: TRBV6-5
j_call: TRBJ1-1
d_call: .
clone_size: .
cdr3_aa: ASSFRGSDTEAF

v_call: TRBV12-5
j_call: TRBJ1-5
d_call: .
clone_size: .
cdr3_aa: ASGWRGNQPQH

v_call: TRBV14
j_call: TRBJ2-1
d_call: TRBD2
clone_size: .
cdr3_aa: ASSQAGGGGDNEQF

v_call: TRBV5-1
j_call: TRBJ1-2
d_call: .
clone_size: .
cdr3_aa: ASSSGALYGYT

v_call: TRBV9
j_call: TRBJ1-1
d_call: TRBD1
clone_size: .
cdr3_aa: ASSAQTGGTEAF

v_call: TRBV14
j_call: TRBJ2-7
d_call: TRBD1
clone_size: .
cdr3_aa: ASSQAGTAVYEQY

v_call: TRBV29-1
j_call: TRBJ1-3
d_call: .
clone_size: .
cdr3_aa: SVEDLVGNTIY

v_call: TRBV18
j_call: TRBJ2-3
d_call: .
clone_size: once
cdr3_aa: ASSQFQGLNTDTQY

v_call: TRBV4-2
j_call: TRBJ1-3
d_call: .
clone_size: .
cdr3_aa: ASSHGGATGNTIY

v_call: TRBV5-6
j_call: TRBJ2-1
d_call: .
clone_size: .
cdr3_aa: ASSSAGRNEQF

v_call: TRBV27
j_call: TRBJ1-2
d_call: TRBD1
clone_size: .
cdr3_aa: ASSPFQGGRYGYT

v_call: TRBV5-5
j_call: TRBJ2-2
d_call: .
clone_size: .
cdr3_aa: ASSPFTGELF